The 4 T cell receptor beta chains reported below all come from one sample, sequenced in a study of siplizumab effects on memory and regulatory T cells (dated by TCRdb to about 2019). The method was the immunoSEQ multiplex PCR assay. What TCRdb holds here is the immuneACCESS table cut down to in-frame rearrangements. Part of the clones is not present; checked against another copy, under half of the missing clones reflect an unresolved V gene, and the others are unexplained. The sample has fewer than 120,000 clones on record, 80% to 95% of them singletons. The ten most abundant clones make up 1.3% of the sample. The sequenced material came from CD4+ T cells sorted from blood. Source of these receptors: a human donor in good health.

The rearrangement joins TRBV10-3 to TRBJ2-2; TRBD1 or TRBD2 may be the D gene (6 bases each). The V gene's germline CDR1 is ENHRY and CDR2 SYGVKD. Between the trimmed V and J ends, which lost 5 bases and 5 bases, there was a span of 21 bases. The CDR3 is 17 residues long. CDR3 bases: TGTGCCATCAGTCCCACCCGACAGGCGGAGGGAACCGGGGAGCTGTTTTTT. Protein product: CAISPTRQAEGTGELFF.

Concerning this clone: At one end, the junction sequence differs from germline, possibly due to a read error. The CDR3 DNA follows: TGTGCCACACCGGGACAGGAAGGCTTCGAGGACTACGGGCAGTACTTC. It encodes CATPGQEGFEDYGQYF. This rearrangement joins TRBV5-4 to TRBJ2-7; 8 bases line up with TRBD1. Germline V CDR1 and CDR2: SGHNT, YYREEE (reference sequence). The CDR3 spans 16 residues.

The gene calls are TRBV18 and TRBJ2-6; D uncertain. In germline, CDR1 is KGHSH, CDR2 LQKENI. The V and J ends lost 3 bases and 0 bases respectively, with 6 bases between them. The CDR3 contains 15 residues. The CDR3 sequence: CASSPGRSGANVLTF. DNA of the CDR3: TGTGCCAGCTCACCGGGCCGCTCTGGGGCCAACGTCCTGACTTTC.

The V gene is TRBV4-1, the J gene TRBJ1-2; TRBD1 agrees at 7 bases. The CDR3 length is 15 residues. CDR1 MGHRA and CDR2 YSYEKL come from the germline V gene. V lost 2 bases and J lost 7; bases outside the gene matches: 10. The CDR3 bases are TGCGCCAGCAGCCAAACTCCACTCCAGGGGGTTGGCTACACCTTC. This codes for CASSQTPLQGVGYTF.